This T cell receptor (beta chain) was sequenced during a study of post-analysis software for immune sequencing data. On the study more broadly: Included courses were relapsing-remitting and secondary progressive multiple sclerosis; progressive-relapsing multiple sclerosis was also included.

In regard to this clonotype: Its antigen is unidentified.

Unique-molecular-identifier-tagged TCR beta cDNA libraries were used. From roughly 1 to 10 million T cells, roughly 0.5 million cDNA molecules were obtained. Each CDR3 protein gets one entry after TCRdb re-called the PCR reads with MiXCR. Altogether about 820,000 distinct CDR3 sequences are present, 53% being singletons, with the ten largest covering approximately 4.3%. The study's findings and limits: Controls' normalized Chao1 diversity significantly exceeded that of multiple sclerosis patients. Same-batch samples co-clustered strongly by F measure. Controls showed lower frequencies than patients for five TRBV segments, and TRBV5-6, TRBV5-1 and TRBV20-1 were among these.

This CDR3 comprises 15 residues. The ends lost 6 bases at V and 2 bases at J; junction bases unmatched: 6. This clonotype was obtained from a girl between 5 and 17 years old with multiple sclerosis. The source material was blood. This chain connects TRBV12-3 or TRBV12-4 to TRBJ2-3; 9 bases agree with TRBD2. The CDR3 nucleotides are TGTGCCAGCAGCATGAGCGGGGGGAACACAGATACGCAGTATTTT. This encodes CASSMSGGNTDTQYF.